The clone carrying this TCR beta chain was seen only a few times. Libraries of TCR beta came from quantitative 5'-RACE with molecular barcodes. TCRdb processed the 5' RACE reads anew with MiXCR; each CDR3 protein has one entry. In the table there are hundreds of thousands of distinct CDR3 sequences, 20% to 30% of which are singletons. The data derive from a study of CD8 T cells in ankylosing spondylitis. The sequenced sample consisted of blood, either unsorted or a sorted T cell fraction (not recorded which). The TCR sequence derives from a male donor with ankylosing spondylitis or in good health (not recorded which).

CDR3 region: CASSRRQGGGNEQYF. In nucleotides, the CDR3 is TGTGCCAGCAGCCGCCGACAGGGAGGGGGGAACGAGCAGTACTTC. The chain recombines TRBV12-3 or TRBV12-4 with TRBJ2-7, with D perhaps being TRBD1 or TRBD2 (7 bases each). The CDR3 has 15 residues. V lost 6 bases and J 5 bases, leaving 20 bases between the germline ends.